Listed below are T cell receptor beta chains from one sample, sequenced in a study of blood T cell repertoires in COVID-19. Only in-frame clones appear in the TCRdb table, and some are missing; sequencing was by immunoSEQ multiplex PCR. The sample holds around 270,000 clones, 88% seen once. The sequenced sample was PBMCs or T cells enriched from blood (not recorded which). The receptors were sampled from a woman in her 40s who had been exposed to COVID-19. The CDR3 runs from the conserved cysteine through the conserved F or W. The D gene is left open where the match is weak. Clone size is shown for a subset of rows, as once, few, many or a class of expanded clone.

TRBV10-3	TRBJ2-1	.	TRBD1	CAISDGTGDNEQFF	TGTGCCATCAGTGACGGGACAGGGGACAATGAGCAGTTCTTC
TRBV7-2	TRBJ1-4	.	.	CASSLRGGGDEKLFF	TGTGCCAGCAGCTTAAGGGGGGGAGGGGATGAAAAACTGTTTTTT
TRBV3-1/TRBV3-2	TRBJ2-7	.	.	CASSLRDKPVYEQYF	TGTGCCAGCAGCCTCCGGGACAAGCCCGTTTACGAGCAGTACTTC
TRBV6-6	TRBJ2-7	few	TRBD2	CASSRVQGLLLASYEQYF	TGTGCCAGCAGTCGGGTGCAGGGACTACTACTAGCATCCTACGAGCAGTACTTC
TRBV4-1	TRBJ2-7	once	.	CASSQAVVGAYEQYF	TGCGCCAGCAGCCAAGCGGTAGTAGGGGCCTACGAGCAGTACTTC
TRBV27	TRBJ2-1	.	TRBD1	CASSLYSTGDWVGRDNEQFF	TGTGCCAGCAGTTTATACTCGACAGGGGATTGGGTCGGTCGCGACAATGAGCAGTTCTTC
TRBV28	TRBJ2-4	.	.	CASSSPGGLLNIQYF	TGTGCCAGCAGTAGCCCCGGGGGGCTTTTAAACATTCAGTACTTC
TRBV7-6	TRBJ1-4	.	TRBD1	CASSFGTGYEKLFF	TGTGCCAGCAGCTTTGGGACAGGATATGAAAAACTGTTTTTT
TRBV24-1	TRBJ1-5	.	.	CATQGPNQPQHF	TGTGCCACCCAGGGCCCCAATCAGCCCCAGCATTTT
TRBV15	TRBJ2-2	.	TRBD1	CATSTGTEGTGELFF	TGTGCCACCAGCACCGGGACAGAAGGCACCGGGGAGCTGTTTTTT
TRBV5-8	TRBJ1-2	.	.	CFSRGFGYTF	TGTTTTTCGCGGGGTTTTGGCTACACCTTC
TRBV28	TRBJ2-5	.	.	CASSLWQGRETQYF	TGTGCCAGCAGTTTATGGCAGGGGCGAGAGACCCAGTACTTC
TRBV30	TRBJ1-2	.	TRBD1	CAWRTGGSYGYTF	TGTGCCTGGCGGACAGGGGGATCCTATGGCTACACCTTC
TRBV9	TRBJ1-6	.	.	CASSVARSMYNSPLHF	TGTGCCAGCAGCGTTGCCAGATCGATGTATAATTCACCCCTCCACTTT
TRBV18	TRBJ1-1	.	TRBD1	CASSTQGGNTEAFF	TGTGCCAGCTCAACCCAGGGGGGAAACACTGAAGCTTTCTTT
TRBV30	TRBJ1-4	few	.	CAWSPGWEKLFF	TGTGCCTGGAGTCCCGGGTGGGAAAAACTGTTTTTT
TRBV28	TRBJ1-6	.	.	CASSLLEGRSPLHF	TGTGCCAGCAGTTTATTGGAGGGTCGTTCACCCCTCCACTTT
TRBV6-2/TRBV6-3	TRBJ2-2	.	TRBD1	CASSYVGQGMSGELFF	TGTGCCAGCAGTTACGTGGGACAGGGAATGTCCGGGGAGCTGTTTTTT
TRBV3-1/TRBV3-2	TRBJ2-1	.	TRBD2	CASSPRLAGGYMQFF	TGTGCCAGCAGCCCCAGACTAGCGGGGGGTTACATGCAGTTCTTC
TRBV11-3	TRBJ2-3	once	TRBD2	CASSPRTSGRGDTQYF	TGTGCCAGCAGCCCGAGGACTAGCGGGAGAGGAGATACGCAGTATTTT
TRBV4-1	TRBJ1-2	once	.	CASSQERTFNYGYTF	TGCGCCAGCAGCCAAGAACGGACTTTTAACTATGGCTACACCTTC
TRBV10-2	TRBJ1-2	once	.	CASREDSVLPEGYTF	TGCGCCAGCAGGGAGGACAGCGTGCTACCAGAGGGCTACACCTTC
TRBV12-3/TRBV12-4	TRBJ2-2	.	.	CASSGRDTGELFF	TGTGCCAGCAGTGGGCGGGACACCGGGGAGCTGTTTTTT
TRBV7-2	TRBJ1-1	.	.	CASANRENTEAFF	TGTGCCAGCGCCAACAGGGAGAACACTGAAGCTTTCTTT
TRBV7-2	TRBJ2-3	.	.	CASSLGLPRPDTQYF	TGTGCCAGCAGCTTAGGACTTCCTCGCCCCGATACGCAGTATTTT
TRBV27	TRBJ2-7	.	TRBD1	CASSSSGGLYEQYF	TGTGCCAGCAGTTCCTCAGGGGGCCTCTACGAGCAGTACTTC
TRBV2	TRBJ2-3	.	TRBD2	CASRRLAGGTDTQYF	TGTGCCAGCAGGAGACTAGCGGGGGGCACAGATACGCAGTATTTT
TRBV11-2	TRBJ1-3	.	.	CASSSTSGRGNTIYF	TGTGCCAGCAGCTCTACCTCCGGGAGGGGGAACACCATATATTTT
TRBV18	TRBJ1-1	.	TRBD1	CASSPGQGNTEAFF	TGTGCCAGCTCACCCGGACAGGGAAACACTGAAGCTTTCTTT
TRBV5-6	TRBJ1-2	.	.	CASSLPASRPNPNYGYTF	TGTGCCAGCAGCTTGCCCGCGAGCAGGCCTAACCCTAACTATGGCTACACCTTC
TRBV5-4	TRBJ2-3	.	TRBD1	CASSFGQGVTDTQYF	TGTGCCAGCAGCTTCGGGCAGGGGGTCACAGATACGCAGTATTTT
TRBV9	TRBJ2-7	.	TRBD2	CASSVDSGAAEQYF	TGTGCCAGCAGCGTAGATAGCGGGGCAGCCGAGCAGTACTTC
TRBV29-1	TRBJ1-6	.	.	CSVRHGGNSPLHF	TGCAGCGTTCGACACGGGGGGAATTCACCCCTCCACTTT
TRBV5-6	TRBJ1-5	.	TRBD1	CASSRGQGVASNQPQHF	TGTGCCAGCAGCCGAGGACAGGGGGTCGCTAGCAATCAGCCCCAGCATTTT
TRBV7-9	TRBJ2-5	.	.	CASSLDDSRVRNF	TGTGCCAGCAGCTTAGACGATAGCCGGGTCCGGAACTTC
TRBV20-1	TRBJ2-1	once	TRBD2	CSASLLAGGHRDAQFF	TGCAGTGCTAGTTTGCTAGCGGGGGGGCATAGGGATGCGCAGTTCTTC
TRBV7-2	TRBJ1-3	.	TRBD1	CASSFPGQGSSGNTIYF	TGTGCCAGCAGCTTCCCGGGACAGGGGAGCTCTGGAAACACCATATATTTT